These T cell receptor beta chains were read from a single sample in a study of preoperative IRX-2 immunotherapy in early breast cancer. TCRdb keeps only in-frame clones here, not all; method: immunoSEQ multiplex PCR. The sample lists around 95,000 clones; 75% to 90% were seen once. Material: tumor tissue, obtained after IRX-2 immunotherapy. The source is a human donor with breast cancer. The CDR3 runs from the conserved cysteine through the conserved F or W. Fields, in order: J gene, clone size, D gene, V gene, CDR3 DNA, CDR3 protein. A D gene is named only where the DNA matches it firmly. Rows may omit the clone size; those that give it use once, few, many or a size class.

J gene: TRBJ1-1; clone size: -; D gene: -; V gene: TRBV6-8; CDR3 DNA: TGTGCCAGCACGGGCCCGAACACTGAAGCTTTCTTT; CDR3 protein: CASTGPNTEAFF
J gene: TRBJ2-5; clone size: -; D gene: -; V gene: TRBV15; CDR3 DNA: TGTGCCACCAGCAGAGAAACCCAATATCAAGAGACCCAGTACTTC; CDR3 protein: CATSRETQYQETQYF
J gene: TRBJ1-1; clone size: -; D gene: -; V gene: TRBV7-1; CDR3 DNA: TGTGCCAGCAGCTCCCGGGTTGGGGACACTGAAGCTTTCTTT; CDR3 protein: CASSSRVGDTEAFF
J gene: TRBJ2-7; clone size: once; D gene: TRBD2; V gene: TRBV11-3; CDR3 DNA: TGTGCCAGCAGCCCCAGCGGGGGGGCCAACGAGCAGTACTTC; CDR3 protein: CASSPSGGANEQYF
J gene: TRBJ2-2; clone size: -; D gene: -; V gene: TRBV7-8; CDR3 DNA: TGTGCCAGCAGCAAATTTAACACCGGGGAGCTGTTTTTT; CDR3 protein: CASSKFNTGELFF
J gene: TRBJ1-5; clone size: -; D gene: -; V gene: TRBV19; CDR3 DNA: TGTGCCAGTAGGCGGACAGTTAATAGCAATCAGCCCCAGCATTTT; CDR3 protein: CASRRTVNSNQPQHF
J gene: TRBJ2-1; clone size: few; D gene: -; V gene: TRBV28; CDR3 DNA: TGTGCCAGCAAGCGCAACAAGGGCGAACAGTTCTTC; CDR3 protein: CASKRNKGEQFF
J gene: TRBJ2-7; clone size: -; D gene: TRBD1; V gene: TRBV14; CDR3 DNA: TGTGCCAGCAGTCAGGGGGCGGCCTCTTACGAGCAGTACTTC; CDR3 protein: CASSQGAASYEQYF
J gene: TRBJ2-2; clone size: -; D gene: -; V gene: TRBV12-1; CDR3 DNA: TGTGCCAGCAGCGGACTAGTAGCCGGGGAGCTGTTTTTT; CDR3 protein: CASSGLVAGELFF
J gene: TRBJ2-3; clone size: -; D gene: -; V gene: TRBV2; CDR3 DNA: TGTGCCAGCAGTGAAGGCCTCACCGGGACGCAGTATTTT; CDR3 protein: CASSEGLTGTQYF
J gene: TRBJ2-1; clone size: -; D gene: TRBD1; V gene: TRBV11-3; CDR3 DNA: TGTGCCAGCAGCTACACAACCACAGGGGGATACAATGAGCAGTTCTTC; CDR3 protein: CASSYTTTGGYNEQFF
J gene: TRBJ1-6; clone size: -; D gene: -; V gene: TRBV5-1; CDR3 DNA: TGCGCCAGCAGCTTGGAGCGGGCAGAATCCCCGAATTCACCCCTCCACTTT; CDR3 protein: CASSLERAESPNSPLHF
J gene: TRBJ2-6; clone size: -; D gene: -; V gene: TRBV1; CDR3 DNA: TGCGCCAGCAGCCAAGCGGGGATAGTTTTATCTGGGGCCAACGTCCTGACTTTC; CDR3 protein: CASSQAGIVLSGANVLTF
J gene: TRBJ2-3; clone size: few; D gene: TRBD1; V gene: TRBV11-3; CDR3 DNA: TGTGCCAGCAGCTACAGGGGGTCTAGTTTTTTGGATACGCAGTATTTT; CDR3 protein: CASSYRGSSFLDTQYF
J gene: TRBJ2-5; clone size: -; D gene: TRBD2; V gene: TRBV29-1; CDR3 DNA: TGCAGCGTTGGTAGCGGGCGGGAGACCCAGTACTTC; CDR3 protein: CSVGSGRETQYF
J gene: TRBJ1-2; clone size: -; D gene: TRBD1; V gene: TRBV7-6; CDR3 DNA: TGTGCCAGCAGCTTGGTGGGCCAGGGGGCGAGAGGTGGCTACACCTTC; CDR3 protein: CASSLVGQGARGGYTF
J gene: TRBJ2-7; clone size: -; D gene: -; V gene: TRBV19; CDR3 DNA: TGTGCCATTAAAAACCAGTACGAGCAGTACTTC; CDR3 protein: CAIKNQYEQYF
J gene: TRBJ1-2; clone size: -; D gene: -; V gene: TRBV28; CDR3 DNA: TGTGCCAGCAGTTTTCAGCTTCGTGGCTACACCTTC; CDR3 protein: CASSFQLRGYTF
J gene: TRBJ2-3; clone size: -; D gene: TRBD2; V gene: TRBV18; CDR3 DNA: TGTGCCAGCTCCCGGTGGGGGGGAGACGCAGATACGCAGTATTTT; CDR3 protein: CASSRWGGDADTQYF
J gene: TRBJ2-7; clone size: -; D gene: -; V gene: TRBV1; CDR3 DNA: TGCGCCAGCAGCCAAGGGGCGGGGAGCTACGAGCAGTACTTC; CDR3 protein: CASSQGAGSYEQYF
J gene: TRBJ1-5; clone size: -; D gene: -; V gene: TRBV18; CDR3 DNA: TGTGCCAGCTCACCAAACAGGGACGATCAGCCCCAGCATTTT; CDR3 protein: CASSPNRDDQPQHF
J gene: TRBJ1-1; clone size: -; D gene: TRBD1; V gene: TRBV6-8; CDR3 DNA: TGTGCCAGCAGCGAGACAGGGGAGGTGACTGAAGCTTTCTTT; CDR3 protein: CASSETGEVTEAFF
J gene: TRBJ1-4; clone size: -; D gene: TRBD1; V gene: TRBV6-8; CDR3 DNA: TGTGCCAGCGCTGAAAATTACAGGGGAGGGGGAGAAAAACTGTTTTTT; CDR3 protein: CASAENYRGGGEKLFF
J gene: TRBJ1-4; clone size: -; D gene: TRBD1; V gene: TRBV6-8; CDR3 DNA: TGTGCCAGCAGCAAGGCGGGACAGGGACTAGAAAAACTGTTTTTT; CDR3 protein: CASSKAGQGLEKLFF
J gene: TRBJ1-5; clone size: -; D gene: -; V gene: TRBV19; CDR3 DNA: TGTGCCAGTAAGCCCCAGGGCATTTATCAGCCCCAGCATTTT; CDR3 protein: CASKPQGIYQPQHF
J gene: TRBJ1-2; clone size: -; D gene: -; V gene: TRBV18; CDR3 DNA: TGTGCCAGCTCACCAGCGGGACCCACAAACTATGGCTACACCTTC; CDR3 protein: CASSPAGPTNYGYTF
J gene: TRBJ2-1; clone size: once; D gene: -; V gene: TRBV14; CDR3 DNA: TGTGCCAGCAGCCAAGATGCCTGGAGCTCCTACAATGAGCAGTTCTTC; CDR3 protein: CASSQDAWSSYNEQFF
J gene: TRBJ2-6; clone size: -; D gene: TRBD1; V gene: TRBV19; CDR3 DNA: TGTGCCAGTAGTATAGTCAGGGGACAGGGGAGTGCTGGGGCCAACGTCCTGACTTTC; CDR3 protein: CASSIVRGQGSAGANVLTF